This T cell receptor beta chain was sequenced during a study of vaccination and CD4 T cells after COVID-19. Study-level results: A median roughly 86% of convalescent patients' SARS-CoV-2-reactive clones emerged only after vaccination. From about 20 to 38, the median of SARS-CoV-2-reactive clonotypes rose without reaching significance.

Described treatment: approximately 9-day PBMC culture with coronavirus spike peptide pools or control peptides (ViraFEST assay). As to this clonotype: What it recognizes is unknown.

Germline V lookup: CDR1 MNHEY, CDR2 SMNVEV (reference sequence). Trimming removed 6 bases at V and 7 bases at J, with 13 bases between. The CDR3 runs to 14 residues. With the Oncomine TCR Beta short-read assay, DNA from cultured CD4+ T cells was sequenced. TCRdb called the PCR reads again in MiXCR, with one record for every CDR3 protein. The sample comprises some 19,000 distinct CDR3 sequences, nearly 55% of which are singletons, and about 6.5% rests with the top ten. The material sequenced was CD4+ T cells from blood, cultured in vitro. This TCR came from a human donor who had recovered from COVID-19. The J gene is TRBJ1-6, the V gene TRBV27; no clear D. DNA of the CDR3: TGTGCCAGCAGACCCCGTGGAATCAATTCACCCCTCCACTTT. It specifies CASRPRGINSPLHF.